The 21 T cell receptor beta chains below all came from one sample that was sequenced in a study of control samples from healthy donors and cancer patients. Profiled with immunoSEQ multiplex PCR; TCRdb holds only in-frame clones, not every one. Found here are under 65,000 clones, about 86% of them singletons; the top ten hold around 2.8%. The material sequenced was PBMCs. The receptors were sampled from a woman aged 50 to 60 with lung cancer.

The chain combines TRBV4-3 with TRBJ2-2; TRBD2 aligns across 7 bases. The germline CDR1 and CDR2 sequences are LGHNA and YSLEER. J lost 7 bases, V lost 4 bases, and 9 bases had no gene match. This CDR3 spans 15 amino acids. This chain's CDR3 is CASSLQMGGDGELFF. The CDR3 DNA follows: TGCGCCAGCAGCCTCCAAATGGGGGGGGACGGGGAGCTGTTTTTT.

V and J are TRBV6-2 or TRBV6-3 and TRBJ2-2, with TRBD2 identical over 14 bases. Germline lookup yields CDR1 MNHEY and CDR2 SVGEGT. V lost 5 bases, J lost 9 bases, and 17 bases stayed unmatched. The CDR3 is 19 residues long. CDR3 nucleotides: TGTGCCAGCAGTAAACTTCTGACTAGCGGGGGGGCAATATCAAGGGAGCTGTTTTTT. This sequence encodes CASSKLLTSGGAISRELFF.

This rearrangement joins TRBV18 to TRBJ1-3; D is perhaps TRBD1 (5 bases). V dropped 0 bases and J dropped 4 bases, with 7 bases sitting between them. The CDR3 spans 14 residues. Germline V lookup: CDR1 KGHSH, CDR2 LQKENI. This CDR3 reads CASSPPGLGNTIYF. As DNA, the CDR3 is TGTGCCAGCTCACCACCGGGGCTGGGAAACACCATATATTTT.

This chain links TRBV9 with TRBJ2-5, with TRBD2 as a possible D gene (6 bases). Germline assignment: CDR1 SGDLS and CDR2 YYNGEE. V gave up 3 bases and J gave up 2 bases, with 14 bases separating them. The CDR3 is made up of 15 amino acids. CDR3 sequence (DNA): TGTGCCAGCAGCGAGGGACCGGGGGTACAAGAGACCCAGTACTTC. Its protein product is CASSEGPGVQETQYF.

This chain uses TRBV30 with TRBJ2-5; 10 nucleotides align to TRBD2. CDR3 length: 16 residues. J gave up 5 bases and V 1 base, and 10 bases lay outside the gene matches. Germline loops: CDR1 GTSNPN, CDR2 SVGIG (reference sequence). The CDR3 here is CAWSAPKAGGQETQYF. Written as DNA, the CDR3 is TGTGCCTGGAGTGCACCCAAAGCGGGGGGGCAGGAGACCCAGTACTTC.

The chain couples TRBV9 to TRBJ1-3, with D unclear. The germline V gene encodes CDR1 SGDLS and CDR2 YYNGEE. This CDR3 is built from 17 residues. The V gene lost 4 bases and the J gene lost 0 bases, with 17 bases spanning the gap. The CDR3: CASSPRSTPSSGNTIYF. In DNA, the CDR3 is TGTGCCAGCAGCCCACGATCGACACCGAGCTCTGGAAACACCATATATTTT. The full variable domain, in which reference TRBV9 and TRBJ1-3 provide the parts outside the CDR3, is DSGVTQTPKHLITATGQRVTLRCSPRSGDLSVYWYQQSLDQGLQFLIQYYNGEERAKGNILERFSAQQFPDLHSELNLSSLELGDSALYFCASSPRSTPSSGNTIYFGEGSWLTVV.

This sequence joins TRBV5-1 and TRBJ2-3; D might be TRBD2 (6 bases). CDR1 and CDR2 (germline): SGHRS, YFSETQ. V was pared by 4 bases and J by 6 bases, with 12 bases between. The CDR3 length is 13 residues. The CDR3, as DNA: TGCGCCAGCAGCATAGGAGGGCCCGATACGCAGTATTTT. Amino acids: CASSIGGPDTQYF.

The J gene is TRBJ1-4, the V gene TRBV30; D ambiguous. Germline-derived CDR1 and CDR2 are GTSNPN and SVGIG (reference sequence). Deletions cut 4 bases from V and 7 bases from J, with 10 bases between. This CDR3 contains 12 residues. Here the CDR3 reads CAWTLGSEKLFF. CDR3 bases: TGTGCCTGGACCCTGGGGAGTGAAAAACTGTTTTTT. Drawing the rest from reference TRBV30 and TRBJ1-4, the complete variable domain is SQTIHQWPATLVQPVGSPLSLECTVEGTSNPNLYWYRQAAGRGLQLLFYSVGIGQISSEVPQNLSASRPQDRQFILSSKKLLLSDSGFYLCAWTLGSEKLFFGSGTQLSVL.

V and J are TRBV28 and TRBJ1-5, with D tentatively TRBD1 (5 bases). CDR3 length: 12 residues. Germline lookup yields CDR1 MDHEN and CDR2 SYDVKM. The V and J ends lost 10 bases and 7 bases respectively, with 14 bases between them. The CDR3 spells CAIEGAGQPQHF. The CDR3 DNA sequence: TGTGCCATCGAAGGGGCAGGCCAGCCCCAGCATTTT.

The J gene is TRBJ1-1, the V gene TRBV27; D unclear. The CDR3 is made up of 14 amino acids. Germline V gene lookup returns CDR1 MNHEY and CDR2 SMNVEV (reference sequence). Trimming stripped 2 bases from V and 5 bases from J, with 12 bases between. The CDR3 protein is CASSLGQENTEAFF. CDR3 bases: TGTGCCAGCAGTTTAGGTCAGGAAAATACTGAAGCTTTCTTT.

The rearrangement uses TRBV27 and TRBJ2-2; TRBD1 matches 7 bases. Germline trimming cut 3 bases from V and 0 bases from J; bases unmatched to any gene: 4. The germline V gene has CDR1 MNHEY and CDR2 SMNVEV (reference sequence). The CDR3 has 16 amino acids. CDR3 region: CASSLRGTANTGELFF. The CDR3 DNA reads as TGTGCCAGCAGTTTGAGGGGGACAGCGAACACCGGGGAGCTGTTTTTT.

CDR3 nucleotide sequence: TGTGCCAGTAGGCCCGGGGGTCCCAACACCGGGGAGCTGTTTTTT. Its protein is CASRPGGPNTGELFF. V gene TRBV19 combines with J gene TRBJ2-2; tentative D call: TRBD2 (6 bases). Germline assignment: CDR1 LNHDA and CDR2 SQIVND (reference sequence). The CDR3 runs to 15 residues. Trimming took 6 bases from V and 2 from J, leaving 13 bases between them.

CDR3: CASSLQGFSYEQYF. DNA of the CDR3: TGTGCCAGCAGCCTACAGGGCTTCTCCTACGAGCAGTACTTC. The chain uses TRBV6-2 or TRBV6-3 and TRBJ2-7, with D possibly matching TRBD1 (6 bases). From germline, CDR1 is MNHEY and CDR2 SVGEGT. V lost 6 bases and J 0 bases, leaving 12 bases between the germline ends. The CDR3 loop spans 14 amino acids.

The V gene is TRBV18, the J gene TRBJ2-2, with D maybe TRBD1 (6 bases). V was pared by 8 bases and J by 3 bases, with 19 bases between. CDR1 is KGHSH and CDR2 is LQKENI in the germline V gene. The CDR3 runs to 16 residues. CDR3 nucleotides: TGTGCCAGCGAATACCGGCAGGGGTCTTACACCGGGGAGCTGTTTTTT. This translates into CASEYRQGSYTGELFF.

The chain has TRBV9 and TRBJ1-1; D perhaps matches TRBD1 (6 bases). This CDR3 spans 13 amino acids. V was shortened by 6 bases and J by 3 bases, with 12 bases between the two germline ends. Germline V CDR1 and CDR2: SGDLS, YYNGEE. The DNA for the CDR3 is TGTGCCAGCAACAGGGACGGGGACACTGAAGCTTTCTTT. It translates to CASNRDGDTEAFF.

The V and J genes are TRBV10-3 and TRBJ1-3; D perhaps matches TRBD1 (5 bases). Germline V gene lookup returns CDR1 ENHRY and CDR2 SYGVKD. Between the trimmed V and J ends, which lost 2 bases and 10 bases, there was a span of 9 bases. The CDR3 is 12 residues long. The chain's CDR3 is CAISEDGATIYF. The DNA of the CDR3 is TGTGCCATCAGTGAGGACGGGGCAACCATATATTTT.

CDR3 amino acids: CASSFGTGNTEAFF. The CDR3 DNA sequence: TGTGCCAGCAGTTTCGGGACAGGGAACACTGAAGCTTTCTTT. The rearrangement uses TRBV27 and TRBJ1-1; 8 nucleotides match TRBD1. Germline CDR1 MNHEY, CDR2 SMNVEV (reference sequence). This CDR3 spans 14 amino acids. V lost 3 bases, J lost 1 base, and 1 base stayed unmatched.

J is TRBJ1-1 and V is TRBV30; 9 bases match TRBD1. The length of the CDR3 is 11 residues. The V and J ends lost 5 bases and 9 bases, in that order; junction bases with no gene match: 4. Germline assignment: CDR1 GTSNPN and CDR2 SVGIG (reference sequence). In nucleotides, the CDR3 is TGTGCCTGGTCGGACAGGGGAAAAGCTTTCTTT. Its protein is CAWSDRGKAFF.

This CDR3 reads CASRERSGNTIYF. CDR3 coding DNA: TGTGCCAGCAGGGAGAGGTCTGGAAACACCATATATTTT. The V gene is TRBV27, the J gene TRBJ1-3; D ambiguous. Trimming pared 6 bases from V and 1 base from J, leaving 7 bases between. Germline CDR1 and CDR2: MNHEY and SMNVEV (reference sequence). The CDR3 covers 13 residues.

This chain connects TRBV14 to TRBJ2-7; 9 nucleotides align to TRBD2. Germline trimming cut 2 bases from V and 4 bases from J; bases unmatched to any gene: 0. Germline V gene sequence: CDR1 SGHDN, CDR2 FVKESK. CDR3 length: 13 amino acids. CDR3 amino acids: CASSQLAGYEQYF. CDR3 DNA sequence: TGTGCCAGCAGCCAACTAGCGGGGTACGAGCAGTACTTC.

A few counts support this clone. The chain has TRBV28 and TRBJ1-2; no clear D gene. This CDR3 spans 13 amino acids. Looked up from germline, CDR1 is MDHEN and CDR2 is SYDVKM. V was trimmed by 1 base and J by 4 bases, leaving 7 bases between them. The CDR3 is CASSLSGLYGYTF. CDR3 coding DNA: TGTGCCAGCAGTTTATCGGGTCTCTATGGCTACACCTTC.